This T cell receptor beta chain is from a study of beta chain features in type 1 diabetes listed by TCRdb under 2018. Concerning the study at large: Patients and healthy donors did not differ in mean age, gender distribution, total cell number or subset yield. A total of roughly 100 million sorted cells were examined across all samples, and the number of cells per subset was strongly correlated with RNA yield. The study compared the TCRB repertoires of sorted circulating CD4+ T cell subsets in recently diagnosed type 1 diabetes patients with those in matched healthy donors. Regulatory and stem cell-like memory subsets were obtained from only 8 patients and roughly eight healthy donors, while naive and central memory subsets were obtained from all 30 or so donors. The full study reports these points: Because cDNA rather than genomic DNA was sequenced, highly expressing activated cells could have been over-represented, although no difference in activation and CD3 levels was found between groups. PCR may preferentially amplify shorter templates, but because patient and control samples were amplified and corrected together, any resulting skew would affect both groups equally. At VDJ recombination sites, patients with type 1 diabetes made fewer insertions and deleted more nucleotides, a pattern implying thymic rearrangement abnormalities. Only small numbers of individuals were included in the HLA sub-analyses, which left unresolved whether HLA type had any influence on TCRB rearrangement. Type 1 diabetes patients showed a moderate but significant shortening of TCRB CDR3 length in all four CD4+ subsets. The naive, central memory and regulatory TCRB repertoires appeared to resemble one another more closely among patients than among healthy donors.

The entire amount of isolated RNA was reverse transcribed using the High Capacity cDNA Reverse Transcription Kit, so the sequenced TCRB transcripts were expressed ones. Deep immunoSEQ sequencing was applied to naive, central memory and regulatory T cell samples, giving an average of around 3.8 million total reads per sample. After sorted cells were lysed in RLT buffer, RNA was extracted with DNase-treated RNeasy Micro or Mini kits, with the choice depending on cell number. To prevent cross-contamination, each cell subset was processed individually, whereas patient and healthy donor samples were processed jointly. TCRB sequences were amplified from cDNA with the immunoSEQ multiplex PCR, producing 87-bp fragments spanning the CDR3 region. Sequencing of the amplicons was done on the Illumina HiSeq platform. Per the original workflow: Synthetic template baselines were used to correct PCR bias computationally, reads within Hamming distance 2 were collapsed, and singletons that could not be merged were discarded. Reads were aligned to IMGT to assign V, D and J genes, CDR3 length, and insertions or deletions at six rearrangement sites. Clonotype counts were normalized to sorted cell number within each subset before computing true diversity and Gini coefficients with the tcR R package. Repertoire sharing was quantified using the overlap coefficient calculated on TCRB nucleotide sequences. Out-of-frame TCRB sequences from naive cells were analyzed as a proxy for the pre-selection repertoire. Drawn from immuneACCESS, this table holds only the in-frame rearrangements with V and J called that TCRdb kept. Clones are partly lost; checked studies trace under half to an unresolved V gene and leave the rest unexplained. V and J calls and clone size come straight from that table; D and trimming were deduced from the DNA. Across this sample there are around 600,000 clones, with approximately 13% seen only once. Together, the top ten hold around 0.12% of the sample.

The CDR3 spans 17 residues, from the cysteine through the phenylalanine. Only CDR3 DNA is held: 51 bases, read in frame from base 1. V is trimmed back by 1 base and J by 5 bases, and the junction contains 12 bases that no gene match accounts for. The germline V gene supplies CDR1 MNHNS and CDR2 SASEGT. A single peripheral blood draw of around 100 mL on average was collected from each donor into heparinised tubes. Using a panel that included CD45RO, CCR7, CD25, CD127, CD95 and CD27, naive, central memory, regulatory and stem cell-like memory CD4+ T cells were sorted on a BD FACSAria II. Purity was above 95% for every sorted population. Right away, PBMCs were isolated by Lymphoprep density gradient centrifugation and were stained directly, with no culture step. Samples were stained and sorted in pairs, with one healthy donor and one patient per experiment, so that batch effects were minimized. This clone was observed a few times. Its recognized antigen is unknown. No base qualities exist here, and no much larger clone lies one base off it.

The receptor was isolated from a man aged 25-45 years with type 1 diabetes. Recombination linked TRBV6-1 to TRBJ1-1; the central 8 bases match TRBD1. Sequencing was done on a sample of naive CD4+ T cells from blood. This sample's cell subset or site label indicates: true naive CD4+ T cells. The CDR3: CASSEDGSGGLMTEAFF. The sequenced DNA is TGTGCCAGCAGTGAAGATGGATCAGGGGGCCTGATGACTGAAGCTTTCTTT.